These T cell receptor beta chains were read from a single sample in a study of T cells after yellow fever vaccination. TCRdb independently ran MiXCR on the 5' RACE reads; one entry per CDR3 protein. The sample lists some 150,000 distinct CDR3 sequences; about a tenth were seen once. Sample: CD8+ T cells sorted from PBMCs, taken 45 days after the yellow fever booster vaccination. The origin of the receptors is a man aged 18 to 29 who received the YFV17D yellow fever vaccine. CDR3s leave out the opening cysteine and the closing phenylalanine or tryptophan.

V: TRBV27; J: TRBJ2-3; CDR3: ASSLVGARWRIQSTSTDTQY
V: TRBV12-3/TRBV12-4; J: TRBJ2-4; CDR3: ASSSYSLAENIQY
V: TRBV29-1; J: TRBJ1-1; CDR3: SVEDISPEAF
V: TRBV5-4; J: TRBJ1-1; CDR3: ASSLGTPEAF
V: TRBV5-1; J: TRBJ1-1; CDR3: ASSPTHQTSMNTEAF
V: TRBV4-1; J: TRBJ1-6; CDR3: ASSRQRLGVHSPLH
V: TRBV4-1; J: TRBJ2-1; CDR3: ASSQKDRVWEQF
V: TRBV4-3; J: TRBJ1-1; CDR3: ASSPLMRGRDTEAF
V: TRBV15; J: TRBJ2-5; CDR3: ATEGTSWGLADSQETQY
V: TRBV7-9; J: TRBJ2-7; CDR3: ASSLSYEQY
V: TRBV9; J: TRBJ2-3; CDR3: ASSSTSVFADTQY
V: TRBV7-6; J: TRBJ2-5; CDR3: ASSLGGGLESQY
V: TRBV4-2; J: TRBJ1-2; CDR3: ASSPQGGIYGYT
V: TRBV7-2; J: TRBJ2-5; CDR3: ASSLEWAGGKGETQY
V: TRBV10-3; J: TRBJ2-7; CDR3: AISELYTYEQY
V: TRBV6-2/TRBV6-3; J: TRBJ1-1; CDR3: ASSPLQENTEAF
V: TRBV25-1; J: TRBJ2-5; CDR3: ASSEYGQGGETQY
V: TRBV3-1; J: TRBJ1-4; CDR3: ASSPEAGSRRANEKLF
V: TRBV7-9; J: TRBJ2-7; CDR3: ASRSLGYEQY
V: TRBV6-4; J: TRBJ2-3; CDR3: ASKSTSGGDTDTQY
V: TRBV27; J: TRBJ2-7; CDR3: ASSPPTRRGPYEQY
V: TRBV7-6; J: TRBJ2-7; CDR3: ASSLALRGHYEQY
V: TRBV6-1; J: TRBJ2-1; CDR3: ASSEAGWTGGSYNEQF
V: TRBV6-2/TRBV6-3; J: TRBJ2-7; CDR3: ASSYPGLAPAYEQY
V: TRBV5-6; J: TRBJ2-7; CDR3: ASKGRGYEQY
V: TRBV7-9; J: TRBJ1-1; CDR3: ASSLEGSEAF
V: TRBV12-5; J: TRBJ2-7; CDR3: ASGFRSDLPPYEQY
V: TRBV30; J: TRBJ2-1; CDR3: AWVIFGGTEQF
V: TRBV5-4; J: TRBJ2-7; CDR3: ASSPRDKSYEQY
V: TRBV10-3; J: TRBJ2-5; CDR3: AIPPPV
V: TRBV7-9; J: TRBJ2-5; CDR3: ASSTTGVETQY
V: TRBV5-4; J: TRBJ2-5; CDR3: ASSRGVAAQETQY
V: TRBV6-1; J: TRBJ2-7; CDR3: ASSERGSPGTYEQY
V: TRBV11-2; J: TRBJ1-1; CDR3: ASSLGGTGGNTEAF
V: TRBV5-1; J: TRBJ1-5; CDR3: ASSFRGNQPQH
V: TRBV7-9; J: TRBJ1-2; CDR3: ASSPDNRANGYT
V: TRBV19; J: TRBJ2-4; CDR3: ASSVRQKNIQY
V: TRBV4-1; J: TRBJ2-3; CDR3: ASSLGLAGPHSPTDTQY
V: TRBV7-9; J: TRBJ2-5; CDR3: ASRTGYQETQY
V: TRBV2; J: TRBJ1-5; CDR3: ASSEKGYNQPQH
V: TRBV5-1; J: TRBJ1-3; CDR3: ASSPIISGNTIY